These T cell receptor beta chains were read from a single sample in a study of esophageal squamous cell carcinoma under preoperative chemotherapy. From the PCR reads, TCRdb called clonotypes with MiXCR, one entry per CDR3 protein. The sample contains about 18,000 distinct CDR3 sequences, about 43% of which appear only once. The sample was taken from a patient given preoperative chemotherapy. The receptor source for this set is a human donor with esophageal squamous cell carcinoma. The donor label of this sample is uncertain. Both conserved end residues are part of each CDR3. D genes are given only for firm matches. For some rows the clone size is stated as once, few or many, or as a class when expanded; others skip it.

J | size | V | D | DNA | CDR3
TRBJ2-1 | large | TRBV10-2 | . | TGCGCCAGGGGGGCAGCCAACGCTTACAATGAGCAGTTCTTC | CARGAANAYNEQFF
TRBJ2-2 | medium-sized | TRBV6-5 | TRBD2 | TGTGCCAGCAGTTACCAATGGCTAGCGGAGGGTGGCGGGGAGCTGTTTTTT | CASSYQWLAEGGGELFF
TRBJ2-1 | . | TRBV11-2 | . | TGTGCCAGCAGCTTCTCTCCGGCTAGCTGGACCAATGAGCAGTTCTTC | CASSFSPASWTNEQFF
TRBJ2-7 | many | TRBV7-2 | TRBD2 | TGTGCCAGCAGCTTAGCTTGGGGAGGGACCTACGAGCAGTACTTC | CASSLAWGGTYEQYF
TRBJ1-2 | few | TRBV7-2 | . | TGTGCCAGCAGCCCGGACGTCCGAAACAACTATGGCTACACCTTC | CASSPDVRNNYGYTF
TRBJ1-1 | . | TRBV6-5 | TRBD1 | TGTGCCAGCAGTTACTCGGGACAGGGCACTGAAGCTTTCTTT | CASSYSGQGTEAFF
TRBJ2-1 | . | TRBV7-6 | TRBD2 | TGTGCCAGCAGCTTAAGTAGCGGGAAGGGTAATGAGCAGTTCTTC | CASSLSSGKGNEQFF
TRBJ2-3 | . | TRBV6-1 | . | TGTGCCAGCAGCAAACAGGTGCCTGATACGCAGTATTTT | CASSKQVPDTQYF
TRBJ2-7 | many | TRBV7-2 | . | TGTGCCAGCAGCTTAGAAGAAACAGAGACCTACGAGCAGTACTTC | CASSLEETETYEQYF
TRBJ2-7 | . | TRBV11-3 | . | TGTGCCAGCAGCCCTAGGGGTTCTTTCAGCTCCTACGAGCAGTACTTC | CASSPRGSFSSYEQYF
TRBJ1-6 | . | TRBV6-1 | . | TGTGCCAGCAGCCCCGAAGAGGGATTAAATTCACCCCTCCACTTT | CASSPEEGLNSPLHF
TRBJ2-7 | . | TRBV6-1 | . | TGTGCCAGCAAGGGGTACAATGAGCAGTACTTC | CASKGYNEQYF
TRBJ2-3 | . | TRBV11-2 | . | TGTGCCAGCAGCTCCTGGGAGTTTAGCACAGATACGCAGTATTTT | CASSSWEFSTDTQYF
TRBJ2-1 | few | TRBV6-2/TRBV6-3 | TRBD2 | TGTGCCAGCAGACCCCCAAGGACTAGCGGGACGCACTATGAGCAGTTCTTC | CASRPPRTSGTHYEQFF
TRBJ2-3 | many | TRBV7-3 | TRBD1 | TGTGCCAGCAGCGCCACAGGGGCCTCAATTAAGGATACGCAGTATTTT | CASSATGASIKDTQYF
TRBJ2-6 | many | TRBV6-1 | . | TGTGCCAGCAAAACCTCCGGGTTCAAAAGCTCTGGGGCCAACGTCCTGACTTTC | CASKTSGFKSSGANVLTF
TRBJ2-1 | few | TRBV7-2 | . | TGTGCCAGCAGCCCGAGACTAGGCAATGAGCAGTTCTTC | CASSPRLGNEQFF
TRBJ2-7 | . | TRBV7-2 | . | TGTGCCAGCAGCTTAGCAGTTAATCAGCTCGCCTACGAGCAGTACTTC | CASSLAVNQLAYEQYF
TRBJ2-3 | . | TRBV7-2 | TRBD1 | TGTGCCAGCAGCTTGCTCCCCCGGACAGGGCGGTACACAGATACGCAGTATTTT | CASSLLPRTGRYTDTQYF
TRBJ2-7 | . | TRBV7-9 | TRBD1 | TGTGCCAGCAGCTTGGGGACAGGCGAGCAGTACTTC | CASSLGTGEQYF
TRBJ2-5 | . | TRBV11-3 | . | TGTGCCAGCAGCTTTCGGATGGCAGAGCAGTACTTC | CASSFRMAEQYF
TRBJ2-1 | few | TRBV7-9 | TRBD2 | TGTGCCAGCAGCTTAAATAAGGCAGCGGGGGATAATGAGCAGTTCTTC | CASSLNKAAGDNEQFF
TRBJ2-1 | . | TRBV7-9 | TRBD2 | TGTGCCAGCAGCCCCAGGACTAGCGGGTACGACAATGAGCAGTTCTTC | CASSPRTSGYDNEQFF
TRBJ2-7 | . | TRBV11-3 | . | TGTGCCAGCAGCTTTACGCGTTACGAGCAGTACTTC | CASSFTRYEQYF
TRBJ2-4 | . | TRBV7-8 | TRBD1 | TGTGCCAGCAGCAGAGGACAGGGTTACAATGAGCAGTACTTC | CASSRGQGYNEQYF